The clone carrying this T cell receptor beta chain was observed a few times. Its antigen is unknown. The CDR3 has 19 residues. The V segment lost 6 bases and the J segment 0 bases; nucleotides outside the gene matches: 16. CDR1 is LNHDA and CDR2 is SQIVND in the germline V gene (reference sequence). TCRdb fed the 5' RACE reads into MiXCR, producing one record per CDR3 protein. The sample holds approximately 500,000 distinct CDR3 sequences, 25% seen once. This sample was taken from a study of T-cell memory formation after mild COVID-19. General study findings and limits: CD4+ contracting clones were found mainly in CM and EM, and CD8+ ones in EMRA.

The chain combines TRBV19 with TRBJ2-2; 7 bases map to TRBD2. This clonotype was sampled from an adult woman who had mild COVID-19 (a few samples of this study predate the infection). Cell type and time point are not known. The sequenced material came from PBMCs or a T cell subset sorted from them (not recorded which). CDR3 region: CASSLYQTLADSNTGELFF. DNA for the CDR3: TGTGCCAGTAGCCTGTATCAAACCCTAGCGGACTCGAACACCGGGGAGCTGTTTTTT.